This T cell receptor (beta chain) was sequenced for a study of T-cell reconstitution after alpha-beta-depleted transplantation in children. The TCRbeta library incorporated unique molecular identifiers. One entry per CDR3 protein results from TCRdb running MiXCR on the PCR reads. The sample yields some 300,000 distinct CDR3 sequences, about a tenth seen once. This CDR3 is built from 14 residues. Unmatched junction bases numbered 7, after V lost 6 bases and J lost 8 bases. Per germline, CDR1 LNHDA and CDR2 SQIVND (reference sequence). This clonotype was seen more than once but under ten times. This receptor was obtained from a human donor who donated a stem cell graft to a child with acute lymphoblastic leukemia. The V and J genes are TRBV19 and TRBJ1-4, with 9 bases that match TRBD1. The sample here was PBMCs from the stem cell graft donor, taken from the stem cell graft. The CDR3 sequence is CASRPQGAREKLFF. The DNA for the CDR3 is TGTGCCAGTAGACCACAGGGGGCGCGAGAAAAACTGTTTTTT.